This T cell receptor (beta chain) was captured by sequencing in a study of blood T cells in healthy people across ages. Overall study context: Roughly one uniquely barcoded beta molecule per two T cells was captured.

The CDR3 extends over 16 amino acids. The J segment lost 1 base and the V segment lost 0 bases, leaving 3 bases of the junction unmatched. Germline lookup yields CDR1 SGHAT and CDR2 FQNNGV. Notes on the study in general: Whereas aged donors had fewer naive CD4+ cells, long-lived donors had more of them and higher diversity. Naive T cell percentage strongly correlated with TCR beta diversity. Unsorted PBMCs blocked a conclusive comparison of naive and antigen-experienced cells.

A sample-barcoded 5' primer and a J-beta primer mix were used in a second PCR of roughly 7 to 12 cycles. Each CDR3 protein is one row after TCRdb ran MiXCR on the 5' RACE reads. This table holds around 1,800,000 distinct CDR3 sequences, roughly 43% found once. A few counts support this clonotype. The antigen is undetermined. The sample was blood. The source of this sequence is a human donor in good health. The chain employs TRBV11-2 and TRBJ1-2; 9 nucleotides agree with TRBD1. The CDR3 loop reads CASSLETGGYNYGYTF. The CDR3 nucleotides read TGTGCCAGCAGCTTAGAGACAGGGGGATATAACTATGGCTACACCTTC.